The 23 T cell receptor beta chains presented below share a single source sample, sequenced in a study of blood T cell repertoires in COVID-19. The table came from immunoSEQ multiplex PCR; TCRdb's copy has only in-frame clones and leaves some out. The profile shows fewer than 350,000 clones, 85% to 90% of them singletons. The sample consisted of peripheral blood. The origin of the receptors is a woman aged 30 to 39 with COVID-19, enrolled during active disease.

The table lists this clone with a count of one. This chain links TRBV27 with TRBJ1-5; tentatively, D is TRBD1 (5 bases). CDR1 and CDR2 (germline): MNHEY, SMNVEV (reference sequence). The CDR3 is 13 residues long. The ends were cut back, 5 bases at V and 4 bases at J, with 9 bases in the middle. The CDR3 spells CASSLQGNQPQHF. CDR3 sequence (DNA): TGTGCCAGCAGTCTTCAGGGAAATCAGCCCCAGCATTTT.

This chain connects TRBV29-1 to TRBJ2-7; TRBD1 matches at 9 bases. CDR1 is SQVTM and CDR2 is ANQGSEA in the germline V gene. The CDR3 contains 14 residues. V lost 4 bases, J lost 3 bases, and 7 bases stayed unmatched. CDR3 loop: CSVVTGGYYYEQYF. The CDR3 coding sequence is TGCAGCGTTGTAACAGGGGGCTACTACTACGAGCAGTACTTC.

DNA of the CDR3: TGTGCCAGCAGCTTAGAGCAGGGGGAGGCCTATGGCTACACCTTC. Translation gives CASSLEQGEAYGYTF. The rearrangement uses TRBV7-2 and TRBJ1-2, with 7 bases lining up with TRBD1. The V segment lost 1 base and the J segment 4 bases; nucleotides outside the gene matches: 6. Germline V gene lookup returns CDR1 SGHTA and CDR2 FQGNSA. The CDR3 consists of 15 residues.

The CDR3 protein is CASSQEEGLAHQETQYF. The CDR3, as DNA: TGTGCCAGCAGCCAAGAGGAGGGACTAGCGCATCAAGAGACCCAGTACTTC. This sequence joins TRBV3-1 (or the pseudogene TRBV3-2) and TRBJ2-5, with 10 bases aligning to TRBD2. This CDR3 contains 17 residues. Looked up from germline, CDR1 is LGHDT and CDR2 is YNNKEL (reference sequence). With V trimmed by 0 bases and J by 2 bases, 6 bases remained unmatched.

The chain uses TRBV3-1 (or the pseudogene TRBV3-2) and TRBJ1-2, with D perhaps TRBD1 (6 bases). This CDR3 has 14 amino acids. The V gene's germline CDR1 is LGHDT and CDR2 YNNKEL (reference sequence). Deletions cut 4 bases from V and 5 bases from J, with 14 bases between. The CDR3 coding sequence is TGTGCCAGCAGCCTAACCGGGACAACTTATGGCTACACCTTC. It translates to CASSLTGTTYGYTF.

The chain uses TRBV7-8 and TRBJ1-1; D possibly corresponds to TRBD1 (5 bases). The CDR3 sequence is 14 residues long. Germline-derived CDR1 and CDR2 are SGHVS and FQNEAQ. The germline V and J ends were trimmed by 5 bases and 3 bases, with 13 bases remaining between them. CDR3 sequence (DNA): TGTGCCAGCAGCCCTCTCCGGGGGTACACTGAAGCTTTCTTT. Amino acids: CASSPLRGYTEAFF.

The chain carries TRBV23-1 and TRBJ1-4; 7 bases line up with TRBD1. TRBV23-1 is an ORF; its function is uncertain. Trimming cost V 5 bases and J 5 bases; bases outside gene matches: 23. The CDR3 totals 20 residues. The CDR3, as DNA: TGCGCCAGCAGTTTGACAGGGCCCCACCGCCTATTTAGAGTAAATGAAAAACTGTTTTTT. Translating it yields CASSLTGPHRLFRVNEKLFF.

This clone was seen more than once but under ten times. The chain recombines TRBV2 with TRBJ1-6; 10 bases match TRBD1. The junction had 5 bases not matched to a gene; V was cut back by 5 bases and J by 10 bases. Germline V gives CDR1 SNHLY, CDR2 FYNNEI. This CDR3 has 14 residues. DNA for the CDR3: TGTGCCAGCAGTCCCGGGACAGGGGTATCACCCCTCCACTTT. It is translated as CASSPGTGVSPLHF.

The V and J genes are TRBV4-1 and TRBJ2-6; no clear D. Germline V CDR1 and CDR2: MGHRA, YSYEKL. There are 16 residues in the CDR3. Trimming shortened V by 0 bases and J by 0 bases, and 6 bases separated the two germline ends. CDR3 DNA: TGCGCCAGCAGCCAAGATAGACACTCTGGGGCCAACGTCCTGACTTTC. This gives the protein CASSQDRHSGANVLTF.

This chain uses TRBV6-4 with TRBJ2-3; D call uncertain. The CDR3 is 13 amino acids. With 2 bases removed from V and 5 bases from J, the gap between germline ends came to 8 bases. Looked up from germline, CDR1 is MRHNA and CDR2 is SNTAGT. Here the CDR3 DNA reads TGTGCCAGCAGTGACGAGGCCGTAGATACGCAGTATTTT. This gives the protein CASSDEAVDTQYF.

A single count supports this clone. The chain joins TRBV28 to TRBJ1-6; 7 bases align to TRBD1. V trimming: 5 bases; J trimming: 13 bases; junction bases outside the gene matches: 8. This CDR3 is built from 13 residues. Germline V gives CDR1 MDHEN, CDR2 SYDVKM. The CDR3 region is CASSGGTVSPLHF. CDR3 in DNA: TGTGCCAGCAGTGGCGGGACAGTCTCTCCCCTCCACTTT.

The CDR3 region is CASSLTGFTGELFF. The CDR3 region has the DNA TGTGCCAGTAGTCTCACGGGGTTCACCGGGGAGCTGTTTTTT. This chain links TRBV19 with TRBJ2-2; a weak D match, TRBD2 (5 bases). The CDR3 runs to 14 residues. The germline CDR1 and CDR2 sequences are LNHDA and SQIVND (reference sequence). V lost 5 bases to trimming and J lost 4 bases, with 11 bases between them.

V usage is TRBV10-1 and J usage is TRBJ2-1, with D perhaps matching TRBD1 (6 bases). With 3 bases removed from V and 16 bases from J, the gap between germline ends came to 19 bases. Per the germline V gene, CDR1 is WNHNN and CDR2 is SYGVQD (reference sequence). CDR3 length equals 13 residues. The CDR3 DNA follows: TGCGCCAGCAGTGATGGTCAGGGGATCGGTACTTTCTTC. It encodes CASSDGQGIGTFF.

The chain combines TRBV9 with TRBJ2-1; 10 nucleotides agree with TRBD1. Germline CDR1 is SGDLS and CDR2 is YYNGEE. Trimming removed 4 bases from V and 3 bases from J; junction bases left unmatched: 4. The CDR3 consists of 15 residues. The CDR3 DNA follows: TGTGCCAGCAGCCCCTGGGACAGGGGCTACAATGAGCAGTTCTTC. It translates to CASSPWDRGYNEQFF.

The chain joins TRBV6-5 to TRBJ1-2; D is unclear. V was pared by 7 bases and J by 1 base, with 10 bases between. Germline CDR1 MNHEY, CDR2 SVGAGI. The CDR3 totals 13 residues. The CDR3 sequence is CASTAGFNYGYTF. The DNA for the CDR3 is TGTGCCAGCACTGCCGGGTTTAACTATGGCTACACCTTC.

The CDR3 coding sequence is TGTGCCAGCAGAAATTCGCCCCGGGACTACCTTTACGAGCAGTACTTC. This codes for CASRNSPRDYLYEQYF. V is TRBV5-4 and J is TRBJ2-7; 7 bases agree with TRBD2. The CDR3 sequence is 16 residues long. Germline lookup yields CDR1 SGHNT and CDR2 YYREEE (reference sequence). After removal of 5 bases from V and 4 bases from J, the junction contained 15 bases not matched to a gene.

The chain is built from TRBV7-2 and TRBJ1-5; the D gene is possibly TRBD1 (6 bases). The CDR3 runs to 15 residues. V was trimmed by 5 bases and J by 1 base, leaving 12 bases between them. Germline CDR1 reads SGHTA; CDR2 reads FQGNSA. The CDR3 protein is CASSQGSASNQPQHF. The CDR3 DNA reads as TGTGCCAGCAGCCAGGGGTCAGCAAGCAATCAGCCCCAGCATTTT.

This chain joins TRBV5-6 and TRBJ1-5; D possibly corresponds to TRBD1 (6 bases). The germline CDR1 and CDR2 sequences are SGHDT and YYEEEE. The V and J ends lost 1 base and 7 bases respectively, with 18 bases between them. The CDR3 loop spans 16 amino acids. This CDR3 is CASSLRLEGGGQPQHF. The CDR3 DNA reads TGTGCCAGCAGCTTGAGGTTAGAGGGGGGGGGACAGCCCCAGCATTTT.

The V and J genes are TRBV19 and TRBJ1-5, with a tentative D call TRBD1 (6 bases). The CDR3 is 15 residues long. Trimming removed 2 bases at V and 15 bases at J, with 23 bases between. Per germline, CDR1 LNHDA and CDR2 SQIVND (reference sequence). CDR3 in amino acids: CASSISGRNKGEMHF. The CDR3 DNA reads TGTGCCAGTAGTATATCGGGCAGGAATAAGGGGGAGATGCATTTT.

This sequence joins TRBV5-6 and TRBJ1-6, with 7 bases fitting TRBD1. This CDR3 is built from 17 residues. Germline V gene data show CDR1 as SGHDT and CDR2 as YYEEEE. The V and J ends lost 5 bases and 0 bases, in that order; junction bases with no gene match: 8. For the CDR3, the DNA is TGTGCCAGCAGGACGGGACAGTCTAGCTCCTATAATTCACCCCTCCACTTT. The encoded protein is CASRTGQSSSYNSPLHF.

In its sample, this clone was seen a few times. Other DNA variants within this sample encode the same CDR3. The J gene is TRBJ1-2, the V gene TRBV6-1; TRBD1 matches at 8 bases. Germline V CDR1 and CDR2: MNHNS, SASEGT. The CDR3 covers 15 residues. J lost 0 bases, V lost 3 bases, and 3 bases had no gene match. The CDR3 DNA is TGTGCCAGCAGTGAGTGGACAGGGTCTAACTATGGCTACACCTTC. Protein product: CASSEWTGSNYGYTF.

The chain is built from TRBV5-6 and TRBJ2-3, with 7 positions matching TRBD2. Germline CDR1 reads SGHDT; CDR2 reads YYEEEE. The CDR3 is made up of 11 amino acids. J gave up 11 bases and V 2 bases, and 2 bases lay outside the gene matches. CDR3 in DNA: TGTGCCAGCAGCTTCACGGGGGGGCAGTATTTT. Its protein is CASSFTGGQYF.

CDR3 DNA: TGTGCCACCAGTGCGCCCCTCCCCGGTGGGAACACTGAAGCTTTCTTT. It codes for CATSAPLPGGNTEAFF. V is TRBV24-1 and J is TRBJ1-1; D not certain. The CDR3 totals 16 residues. CDR1 KGHDR and CDR2 SFDVKD come from the germline V gene. Trimming left V 5 bases short and J 1 base short, with 16 bases between.